Listed here are 9 T cell receptor beta chains from one sample, sequenced in a study of blood T cell repertoires in COVID-19. TCRdb keeps only in-frame clones here, not all; method: immunoSEQ multiplex PCR. Of around 390,000 clones listed, around nine tenths are singletons. Sequenced material: PBMCs or T cells enriched from blood (not recorded which). The receptors were gathered from a woman in her forties or fifties who had recovered from COVID-19.

The chain employs TRBV7-2 and TRBJ1-2; D unclear. With 1 base removed from V and 6 bases from J, the gap between germline ends came to 9 bases. The CDR3 is 13 amino acids. Germline loops: CDR1 SGHTA, CDR2 FQGNSA. This CDR3 reads CASSLGPGDGYTF. DNA for the CDR3: TGTGCCAGCAGCTTAGGTCCTGGAGATGGCTACACCTTC. Full variable domain (rest looked up from reference TRBV7-2 and TRBJ1-2): GAGVSQSPSNKVTEKGKDVELRCDPISGHTALYWYRQSLGQGLEFLIYFQGNSAPDKSGLPSDRFSAERTGGSVSTLTIQRTQQEDSAVYLCASSLGPGDGYTFGSGTRLTVV.

The genes are TRBV20-1 and TRBJ2-7; a possible D gene is TRBD2 (7 bases). V lost 3 bases, J lost 0 bases, and 18 bases lay in between. This CDR3 has 16 residues. Germline V CDR1 and CDR2: DFQATT, SNEGSKA (reference sequence). This CDR3 is CSASSGLRGLSYEQYF. The DNA for the CDR3 is TGCAGTGCTAGTTCAGGACTGCGGGGGCTCTCCTACGAGCAGTACTTC.

This clone was found once. CDR3 sequence reads: CATSDLRTRVVGGTEAFF. The CDR3 DNA reads as TGTGCCACCAGTGATTTGCGGACGCGGGTAGTCGGGGGGACTGAAGCTTTCTTT. The chain uses TRBV24-1 and TRBJ1-1; D might be TRBD1 (5 bases). Deletions cut 0 bases from V and 5 bases from J, with 21 bases between. This CDR3 comprises 18 residues. Germline values: CDR1 KGHDR, CDR2 SFDVKD.

The chain combines TRBV28 with TRBJ1-2; perhaps TRBD1 as D (6 bases). This CDR3 region has 18 residues. Trimming shortened V by 5 bases and J by 1 base, and 23 bases separated the two germline ends. CDR1 is MDHEN, CDR2 SYDVKM, per germline. The CDR3 spells CASSHPRTEGQINYGYTF. The CDR3 coding sequence is TGTGCCAGCAGTCACCCCAGGACAGAAGGTCAAATTAACTATGGCTACACCTTC.

The chain employs TRBV12-3 or TRBV12-4 and TRBJ2-1; possible D gene TRBD2, 6 bases. Trimming took off 3 bases at V and 12 bases at J, with 12 bases between the two ends. CDR3 length: 12 residues. The CDR3 sequence is CASSFPGGGQFF. CDR3 DNA: TGTGCCAGCAGTTTCCCTGGGGGAGGGCAGTTCTTC.

The V call is TRBV27, the J call TRBJ2-1; possible D gene TRBD1, 5 bases. The CDR3 sequence is 15 residues long. V was shortened by 2 bases and J by 4 bases, with 12 bases between the two germline ends. From germline, CDR1 is MNHEY and CDR2 SMNVEV (reference sequence). CDR3 coding DNA: TGTGCCAGCAGTTTACGAGACAGAAATTACAATGAGCAGTTCTTC. Protein: CASSLRDRNYNEQFF.

This clone was seen a single time. V gene TRBV27 combines with J gene TRBJ1-5; TRBD1 might be the D (6 bases). Germline V gene sequence: CDR1 MNHEY, CDR2 SMNVEV (reference sequence). V was trimmed by 8 bases and J by 6 bases, leaving 17 bases between them. This CDR3 has 14 residues. The CDR3 region has the DNA TGTGCCAGCGGGCCCCGTGAAGGGGGTCAGCCCCAGCATTTT. This gives the protein CASGPREGGQPQHF.

The chain's CDR3 is CASSRQGNQPQHF. CDR3 DNA sequence: TGTGCCAGTAGTAGACAGGGAAATCAGCCCCAGCATTTT. V is TRBV19 and J is TRBJ1-5, with 7 bases identical to TRBD1. This CDR3 is built from 13 residues. The germline CDR1 and CDR2 sequences are LNHDA and SQIVND (reference sequence). The junction had 1 base not matched to a gene; V was cut back by 4 bases and J by 4 bases. Together with reference TRBV19 and TRBJ1-5, the CDR3 gives the full variable domain: DGGITQSPKYLFRKEGQNVTLSCEQNLNHDAMYWYRQDPGQGLRLIYYSQIVNDFQKGDIAEGYSVSREKKESFPLTVTSAQKNPTAFYLCASSRQGNQPQHFGDGTRLSIL.

The chain employs TRBV7-2 and TRBJ1-1, with D hard to call. Trimming pared 7 bases from V and 3 bases from J, leaving 18 bases between. CDR1 SGHTA and CDR2 FQGNSA come from the germline V gene. The CDR3 length is 15 residues. CDR3 DNA sequence: TGTGCCAGCACCGCCGGTAGCGGTATCTACACTGAAGCTTTCTTT. Its protein product is CASTAGSGIYTEAFF. Based on the CDR3 plus reference TRBV7-2 and TRBJ1-1, the full variable domain is GAGVSQSPSNKVTEKGKDVELRCDPISGHTALYWYRQSLGQGLEFLIYFQGNSAPDKSGLPSDRFSAERTGGSVSTLTIQRTQQEDSAVYLCASTAGSGIYTEAFFGQGTRLTVV.